This T cell receptor beta chain is from a study of blood T cell repertoires in COVID-19. Study in general: The cDNA or gDNA used as material had been derived from T cells, B-cell-depleted T cells, or PBMCs.

The CDR3 contains 13 residues. Germline V lookup: CDR1 SGHTA, CDR2 FQGNSA. Trimming removed 5 bases at V and 6 bases at J, with 14 bases between. Authors' data handling: Reference gene primer amplification gave estimated nucleated cell counts. Assay used: immunoSEQ multiplex PCR; TCRdb lists only in-frame clones, some missing. V and J calls and clone size come straight from that table; D and trimming were deduced from the DNA. This sample has about 200,000 clones, with approximately 91% found just once. This rearrangement joins TRBV7-2 to TRBJ2-7; D remains unclear. The TCR was taken from a man aged 60 to 75 who had recovered from COVID-19. The sequencing input was peripheral blood. The DNA for the CDR3 is TGTGCCAGCAGCCCTCCTAACCAAAGCGAGCAGTACTTC. It translates to CASSPPNQSEQYF.